A single sample is the source of the 10 T cell receptor beta chains below, sequenced in a study of CD8 T cells in ankylosing spondylitis. Study-wide results and caveats: Seemingly characteristic of ankylosing spondylitis blood was a TCR beta motif consisting of several highly homologous variants.

One entry per CDR3 protein results from TCRdb running MiXCR on the 5' RACE reads. This sample has around 490,000 distinct CDR3 sequences, with 5.3% found just once. These receptors lack a known antigen. Sequenced sample: blood, either unsorted or a sorted T cell fraction (not recorded which). The receptors here all came from a male donor with ankylosing spondylitis.

This clonotype occurred many times. The CDR3 protein is CATSRGQEGAHEQFF. CDR3 nucleotides: TGTGCCACCAGCAGAGGACAAGAGGGGGCCCATGAGCAGTTCTTC. The chain links TRBV15 to TRBJ2-1; 7 bases line up with TRBD1. This CDR3 has 15 residues. Losses at the gene ends were 1 base for V and 8 bases for J; bases not matched to a gene: 8. Germline CDR1 and CDR2: LNHNV and YYDKDF (reference sequence).

This clonotype was counted at least ten times. The V call is TRBV20-1, the J call TRBJ2-5, with 10 bases lining up with TRBD2. The CDR3 sequence is 14 residues long. CDR1 is DFQATT and CDR2 is SNEGSKA in the germline V gene (reference sequence). Trimming removed 4 bases from V and 2 bases from J; junction bases left unmatched: 4. Here the CDR3 reads CSAKGLADQETQYF. CDR3 nucleotide sequence: TGCAGTGCTAAAGGACTAGCGGATCAAGAGACCCAGTACTTC.

Only a few counts were recorded for this clonotype. This chain joins TRBV20-1 and TRBJ2-6, with D hard to call. The germline CDR1 and CDR2 sequences are DFQATT and SNEGSKA (reference sequence). V lost 0 bases to trimming and J lost 0 bases, with 12 bases between them. CDR3 length equals 17 residues. The CDR3 sequence is CSARDLNSPSGANVLTF. The CDR3 bases are TGCAGTGCTAGAGATCTAAATTCGCCCTCTGGGGCCAACGTCCTGACTTTC.

This clonotype was counted ten times or more. The chain combines TRBV10-3 with TRBJ1-1, with D possibly being TRBD1 (6 bases). The CDR3 length is 15 residues. The germline CDR1 and CDR2 sequences are ENHRY and SYGVKD. V lost 6 bases and J lost 1, with 15 bases in between. CDR3 bases: TGTGCCATCAGCCCGTGGGGGGACAAGAACACTGAAGCTTTCTTT. Translating it yields CAISPWGDKNTEAFF.

CDR3 DNA: TGCGCCAGCAGCTCTAGGCCAACGAAGGACACTGAAGCTTTCTTT. Translated, it gives CASSSRPTKDTEAFF. The chain links TRBV4-1 to TRBJ1-1; the D is unclear. CDR1 is MGHRA, CDR2 YSYEKL, per germline. V lost 5 bases and J 3 bases, leaving 16 bases between the germline ends. The CDR3 runs 15 residues.

This clonotype occurred a few times. V is TRBV28 and J is TRBJ2-1; 10 nucleotides agree with TRBD2. The V and J ends lost 6 bases and 4 bases, in that order; junction bases with no gene match: 3. The CDR3 spans 14 residues. Germline V gene data show CDR1 as MDHEN and CDR2 as SYDVKM. The CDR3 DNA reads TGTGCCAGCAGACCTAGCGGGAGATACAATGAGCAGTTCTTC. Amino acid sequence: CASRPSGRYNEQFF.

This clonotype was seen more than once but under ten times. This rearrangement joins TRBV20-1 to TRBJ1-5, with D possibly matching TRBD1 (5 bases). Trimming shortened V by 3 bases and J by 7 bases, and 19 bases separated the two germline ends. CDR3 length: 15 residues. Germline CDR1 reads DFQATT; CDR2 reads SNEGSKA (reference sequence). The CDR3 nucleotides are TGCAGTGCTAGTACCCCCGGGTCCGGGGCACAGCCCCAGCATTTT. The encoded protein is CSASTPGSGAQPQHF.

This clonotype has ten or more counts. The J gene is TRBJ1-1, the V gene TRBV20-1; no reliable D call. CDR3 length: 13 amino acids. Germline-derived CDR1 and CDR2 are DFQATT and SNEGSKA (reference sequence). V was trimmed by 2 bases and J by 7 bases, leaving 14 bases between them. This CDR3 reads CSARIRNRVEAFF. The CDR3 region has the DNA TGCAGTGCTAGAATCAGAAATAGGGTTGAAGCTTTCTTT.

This chain joins TRBV7-9 and TRBJ2-7; possibly TRBD1 for D (5 bases). Germline CDR1 and CDR2: SEHNR and FQNEAQ (reference sequence). Trimming stripped 1 base from V and 2 bases from J, with 12 bases between. This CDR3 has 15 residues. As DNA, the CDR3 is TGTGCCAGCAGCTTAGGACAGCAATATGCCTACGAGCAGTACTTC. Residues: CASSLGQQYAYEQYF.

This clonotype has more than one count but fewer than ten. The chain joins TRBV15 to TRBJ2-3, with D hard to call. The CDR3 is made up of 15 amino acids. CDR1 LNHNV and CDR2 YYDKDF come from the germline V gene (reference sequence). Trimming shortened V by 0 bases and J by 2 bases, and 9 bases separated the two germline ends. CDR3 bases: TGTGCCACCAGCAGAGATTTGGCGCACACAGATACGCAGTATTTT. It yields the protein CATSRDLAHTDTQYF. The full variable domain, in which reference TRBV15 and TRBJ2-3 provide the parts outside the CDR3, is DAMVIQNPRYQVTQFGKPVTLSCSQTLNHNVMYWYQQKSSQAPKLLFHYYDKDFNNEADTPDNFQSRRPNTSFCFLDIRSPGLGDTAMYLCATSRDLAHTDTQYFGPGTRLTVL.